This T cell receptor (beta chain) was retrieved from a study of blood T cell repertoires in COVID-19. Original analysis: Amplification from reference gene primers served as the basis for estimated nucleated cell counts. Generated by immunoSEQ multiplex PCR, the TCRdb table keeps only in-frame clones and is missing some. Clone size and V and J calls were adopted from that table, with D and trimming inferred from the DNA. Of about 180,000 clones in the sample, around 83% were seen once. The CDR3 is 16 residues long. Germline CDR1 reads SQVTM; CDR2 reads ANQGSEA. V was clipped by 4 bases and J by 0 bases; unmatched bases: 8.

The genes are TRBV29-1 and TRBJ2-1; the match to TRBD2 covers 8 bases. Sequencing used peripheral blood. This TCR was recovered from a woman in her twenties or thirties with active or convalescent COVID-19. CDR3 sequence (DNA): TGCAGCGTTGGGGGGGTTAGCGGGACCTCCTACAATGAGCAGTTCTTC. Protein sequence: CSVGGVSGTSYNEQFF.